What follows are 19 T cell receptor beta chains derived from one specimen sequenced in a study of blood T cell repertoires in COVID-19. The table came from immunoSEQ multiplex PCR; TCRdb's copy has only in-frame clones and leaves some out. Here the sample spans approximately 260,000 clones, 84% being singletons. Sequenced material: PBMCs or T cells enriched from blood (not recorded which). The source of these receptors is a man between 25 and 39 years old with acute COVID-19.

The CDR3 loop reads CASSSLGAGQYV. The CDR3 DNA reads TGTGCCAGCAGTTCCCTGGGGGCGGGGCAGTACGTC. V and J are TRBV28 and TRBJ2-7; D may be TRBD1 (6 bases). This CDR3 is built from 12 residues. Trimming left V 4 bases short and J 9 bases short, with 13 bases between. CDR1 MDHEN and CDR2 SYDVKM come from the germline V gene.

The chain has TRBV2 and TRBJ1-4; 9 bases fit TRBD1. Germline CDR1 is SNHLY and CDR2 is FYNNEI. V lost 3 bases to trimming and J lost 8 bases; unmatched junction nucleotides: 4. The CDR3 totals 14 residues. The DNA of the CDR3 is TGTGCCAGCAGTGATTGGACAGGGGTGGAAAAACTGTTTTTT. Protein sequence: CASSDWTGVEKLFF.

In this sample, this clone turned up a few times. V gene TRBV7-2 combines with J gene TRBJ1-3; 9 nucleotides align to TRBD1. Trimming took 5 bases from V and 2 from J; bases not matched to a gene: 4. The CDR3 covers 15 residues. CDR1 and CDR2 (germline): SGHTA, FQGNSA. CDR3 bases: TGTGCCAGCAGCCAATGGACAGGGGCTGGAAACACCATATATTTT. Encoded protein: CASSQWTGAGNTIYF.

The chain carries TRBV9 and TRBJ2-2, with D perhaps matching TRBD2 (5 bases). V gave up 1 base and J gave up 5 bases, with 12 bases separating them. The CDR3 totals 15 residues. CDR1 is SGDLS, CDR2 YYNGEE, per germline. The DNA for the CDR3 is TGTGCCAGCAGCGTAAGTGGGAGTTGGACCGGGGAGCTGTTTTTT. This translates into CASSVSGSWTGELFF.

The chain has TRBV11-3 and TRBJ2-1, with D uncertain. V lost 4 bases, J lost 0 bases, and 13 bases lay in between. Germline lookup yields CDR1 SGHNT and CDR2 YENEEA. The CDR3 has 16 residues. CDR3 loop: CASSSYSFSSYNEQFF. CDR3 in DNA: TGTGCCAGCAGCTCATATAGCTTTAGCTCCTACAATGAGCAGTTCTTC.

CDR3 DNA sequence: TGTGCCAGCAGCCAGACAGGGGGCGGCTATGGCTACACCTTC. It is translated as CASSQTGGGYGYTF. V usage is TRBV3-1 (or the pseudogene TRBV3-2) and J usage is TRBJ1-2; 10 nucleotides agree with TRBD1. Per the germline V gene, CDR1 is LGHDT and CDR2 is YNNKEL (reference sequence). This CDR3 comprises 14 residues. The ends lost 3 bases at V and 4 bases at J; junction bases unmatched: 2.

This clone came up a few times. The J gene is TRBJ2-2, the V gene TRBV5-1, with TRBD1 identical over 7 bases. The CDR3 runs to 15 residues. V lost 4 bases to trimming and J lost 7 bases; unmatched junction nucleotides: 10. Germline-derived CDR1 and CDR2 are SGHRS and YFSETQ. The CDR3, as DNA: TGCGCCAGCAGCCCGGAGCTAGGGGGCAGCGGGGAGCTGTTTTTT. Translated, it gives CASSPELGGSGELFF.

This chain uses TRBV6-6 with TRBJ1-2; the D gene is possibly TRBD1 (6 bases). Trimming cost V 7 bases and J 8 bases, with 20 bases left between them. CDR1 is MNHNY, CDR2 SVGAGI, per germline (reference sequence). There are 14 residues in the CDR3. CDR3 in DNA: TGTGCCAGCATCGGCAGGGCAGGGGACAAAGGCTACACCTTC. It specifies CASIGRAGDKGYTF.

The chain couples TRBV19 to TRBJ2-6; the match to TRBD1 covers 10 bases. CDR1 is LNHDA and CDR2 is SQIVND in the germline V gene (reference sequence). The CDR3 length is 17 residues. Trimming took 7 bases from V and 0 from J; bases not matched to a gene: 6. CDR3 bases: TGTGCCAGTATTCAGACAGGGGGCACCTCTGGGGCCAACGTCCTGACTTTC. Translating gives CASIQTGGTSGANVLTF.

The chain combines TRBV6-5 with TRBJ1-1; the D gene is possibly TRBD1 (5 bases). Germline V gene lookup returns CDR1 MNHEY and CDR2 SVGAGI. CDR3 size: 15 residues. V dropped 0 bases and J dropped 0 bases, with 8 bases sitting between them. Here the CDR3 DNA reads TGTGCCAGCAGTTACTCGGGGGGTTTGAACACTGAAGCTTTCTTT. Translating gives CASSYSGGLNTEAFF.

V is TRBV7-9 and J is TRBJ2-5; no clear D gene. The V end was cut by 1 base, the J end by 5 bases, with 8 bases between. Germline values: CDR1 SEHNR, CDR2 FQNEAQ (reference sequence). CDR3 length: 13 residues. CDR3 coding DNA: TGTGCCAGCAGCTTAGAATACGGGGAGACCCAGTACTTC. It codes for CASSLEYGETQYF.

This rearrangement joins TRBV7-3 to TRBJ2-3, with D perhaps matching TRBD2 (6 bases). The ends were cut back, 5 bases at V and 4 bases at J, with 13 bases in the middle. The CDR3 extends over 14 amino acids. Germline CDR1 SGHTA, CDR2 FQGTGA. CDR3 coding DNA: TGTGCCAGCAGCGGTCCTCCGGGGGCAGATACGCAGTATTTT. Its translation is CASSGPPGADTQYF. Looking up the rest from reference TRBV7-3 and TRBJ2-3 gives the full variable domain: GAGVSQTPSNKVTEKGKYVELRCDPISGHTALYWYRQSLGQGPEFLIYFQGTGAADDSGLPNDRFFAVRPEGSVSTLKIQRTERGDSAVYLCASSGPPGADTQYFGPGTRLTVL.

The CDR3 sequence: CSVGTSGGGTDTQYF. The CDR3 nucleotides read TGCAGCGTCGGGACTAGCGGGGGAGGCACAGATACGCAGTATTTT. The chain recombines TRBV29-1 with TRBJ2-3; 14 nucleotides match TRBD2. Germline CDR1 and CDR2: SQVTM and ANQGSEA. This CDR3 spans 15 amino acids. Losses at the gene ends were 6 bases for V and 1 base for J; bases not matched to a gene: 3.

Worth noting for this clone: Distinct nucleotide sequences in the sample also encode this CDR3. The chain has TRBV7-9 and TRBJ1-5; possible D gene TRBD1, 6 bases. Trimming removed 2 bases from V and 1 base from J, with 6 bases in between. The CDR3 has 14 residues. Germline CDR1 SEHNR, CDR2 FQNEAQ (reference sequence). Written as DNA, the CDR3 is TGTGCCAGCAGCTTACAGGGGAGCAATCAGCCCCAGCATTTT. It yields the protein CASSLQGSNQPQHF.

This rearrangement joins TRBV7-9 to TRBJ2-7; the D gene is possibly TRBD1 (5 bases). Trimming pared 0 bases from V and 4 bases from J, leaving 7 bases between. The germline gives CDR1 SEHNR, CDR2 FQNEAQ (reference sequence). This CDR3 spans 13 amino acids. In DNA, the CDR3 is TGTGCCAGCAGCTTAGCAGGGGCGTACGAGCAGTACGTC. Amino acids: CASSLAGAYEQYV.

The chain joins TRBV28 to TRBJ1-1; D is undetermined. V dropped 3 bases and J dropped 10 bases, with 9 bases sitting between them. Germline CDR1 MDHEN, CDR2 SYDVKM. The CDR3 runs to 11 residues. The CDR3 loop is CASSLKTGAFF. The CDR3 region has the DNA TGTGCCAGCAGTTTGAAAACGGGAGCTTTCTTT.

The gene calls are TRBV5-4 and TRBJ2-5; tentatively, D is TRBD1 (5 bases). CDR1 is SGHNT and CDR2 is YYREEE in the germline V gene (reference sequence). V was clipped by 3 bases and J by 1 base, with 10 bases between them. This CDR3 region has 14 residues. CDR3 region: CASSSPGIQETQYF. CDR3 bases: TGTGCCAGCAGCTCCCCAGGGATCCAAGAGACCCAGTACTTC.

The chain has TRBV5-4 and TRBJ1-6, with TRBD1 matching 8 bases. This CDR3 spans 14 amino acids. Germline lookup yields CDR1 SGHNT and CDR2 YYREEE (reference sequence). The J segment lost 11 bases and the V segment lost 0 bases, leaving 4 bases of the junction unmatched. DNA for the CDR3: TGTGCCAGCAGCTTGGCCAGGGGGCGTCCACCCCTCCACTTT. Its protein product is CASSLARGRPPLHF. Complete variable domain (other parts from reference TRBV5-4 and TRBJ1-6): ETGVTQSPTHLIKTRGQQVTLRCSSQSGHNTVSWYQQALGQGPQFIFQYYREEENGRGNFPPRFSGLQFPNYSSELNVNALELDDSALYLCASSLARGRPPLHFGNGTRLTVT.

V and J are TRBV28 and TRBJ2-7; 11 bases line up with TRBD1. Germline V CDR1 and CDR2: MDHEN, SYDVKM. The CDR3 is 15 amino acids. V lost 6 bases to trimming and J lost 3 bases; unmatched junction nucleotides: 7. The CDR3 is CASRPSGTGGYEQYV. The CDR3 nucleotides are TGTGCCAGCAGGCCAAGCGGGACAGGGGGCTACGAGCAGTACGTC.